This entry describes one T cell receptor (beta chain). As yet, its antigen is unknown. Building the TCR beta libraries relied on iRepertoire HTBI primers, and CDR3 regions underwent Arm-PCR. As processed by the authors: Samples jointly harbored roughly 60 TRBV and approximately 15 TRBJ segments. Using its own MiXCR run on the multiplex PCR reads, TCRdb lists one record per CDR3 protein. The authors' filters were not applied to this entry. The top ten hold 25% to 30% of the sample, which has more than 300,000 distinct CDR3 sequences, less than 20% seen once. The data derive from a study of regulatory T cells in long-lasting Graves disease. As for the study in general: The term persistent Graves' disease signified upward of 5 years on antithyroid drugs with positive TSH receptor antibodies. Notes on the study in general: Persistent disease samples used TRBV28, TRBJ1-2 and TRBJ2-5 preferentially.

Time point specified: persistent/refractory GD, antithyroid drugs over 5 years with positive TRAb. Extracted PBMC RNA gave rise to the TCR library. Trimming cost V 0 bases and J 4 bases; bases outside gene matches: 4. The CDR3 length is 15 residues. Germline loops: CDR1 MNHEY, CDR2 SVGAGI. Here the sequenced sample was peripheral blood mononuclear cells (PBMCs), taken when the disease was refractory, from a patient treated with antithyroid drugs. The receptor was isolated from a female donor with Graves disease. The chain uses TRBV6-5 and TRBJ2-7, with 9 bases matching TRBD2. The CDR3 nucleotides read TGTGCCAGCAGTTACTCCAGACTAGCGGATTACGAGCAGTACTTC. Protein product: CASSYSRLADYEQYF.